This T cell receptor beta chain comes out of a study of Graves' ophthalmopathy and Graves' hyperthyroidism (dated by TCRdb to 2016 to 2019). Study-level background: Peripheral blood was collected at initial diagnosis, before any treatment. A discovery set of 95 to 100 patients (around 40 ophthalmopathy, just over 55 stable hyperthyroidism) was enrolled to explore V-J signatures distinguishing ophthalmopathy from hyperthyroidism. Once sampling was done, hyperthyroidism patients were given methimazole at a starting dose of 30 mg daily, while ophthalmopathy patients were given high-dose intravenous methylprednisolone. The independent validation cohort included under 20 hyperthyroidism patients plus 17 patients who later progressed from hyperthyroidism to ophthalmopathy. To tell Graves' ophthalmopathy apart from Graves' hyperthyroidism, and to predict which patients would progress to ophthalmopathy, the study relied on TCR beta repertoire signatures. In total, approximately 130 blood samples were TCR-sequenced: 43 ophthalmopathy, approximately 75 hyperthyroidism and approximately 17 hyperthyroidism-to-ophthalmopathy patients. In over five hyperthyroidism patients, T-cell repertoires of thyroid tissue and blood were compared. Points the paper makes about the study in general: No statistical method was used to predetermine the sample size, and group allocation was not hidden from the investigators. In validation, the model predicted ophthalmopathy progression with more than 55% sensitivity and less than 80% specificity; more than ten predicted patients were CT-confirmed with GO in a median of around 6.5 months. Most of the expanded thyroid clonotypes with a frequency above 0.001 were also detected in blood, and it was suggested that the thyroid immune response may be reflected by blood repertoires. In cross-validation, the 13-signature model distinguished ophthalmopathy from stable hyperthyroidism with about 88% sensitivity and approximately 81% specificity, and in the test set the corresponding values were roughly 80% and 75%.

For repertoire sequencing, TCR beta CDR3 regions were amplified from RNA transcripts. The first round of RT-PCR was done with HTBI primers and the Qiagen OneStep RT-PCR kit, and was followed by a second round of multiplex PCR, then size selection and purification. Libraries were sequenced on an Illumina HiSeq2000 using paired-end 100 bp reads. On the study's bioinformatics: SOAPnuke was used for read processing, and reads with adapters, uncalled bases, a mean Phred below 15, or no exact constant-primer or identifier match were discarded. High-quality paired reads were merged with COPE v1.2.5. Each unique nucleotide sequence was treated as a clonotype, and MiTCR v1.1 was used to align the clonotypes to the IMGT TRB V, D and J references. The analysis was limited to V-J combinations with a frequency above 0.0001, which together covered 98% to 99.2% of repertoires. A TCR clonal expansion and chaos score per V-J combination was defined as the ratio of F50 clonal expansion to chaos observed in the TCRdist matrix. Features were reduced by Welch's t-statistics and random forest to approximately 12 V-J combinations, which fed a naive Bayes classifier. The Morisita-Horn index was used to measure how similar the thyroid and blood repertoires were. In TCRdb, the public reads were trimmed at Q25 with fastp and aligned with MiXCR, with productive beta chains retained. Entries are consolidated by CDR3 protein sequence, retaining the most common genes and DNA. What appears here as the V and J calls and clone size reflects TCRdb's work, not the paper's. The sample has hundreds of thousands of distinct CDR3 sequences on record, roughly 41% of them singletons. The ten largest account for about 40% of the sample.

V sheds 1 base and J sheds 3 bases, leaving 7 bases between their ends. CDR1 SEHNR and CDR2 FQNEAQ are derived from the germline V gene (reference sequence). Reading from cysteine to phenylalanine, the CDR3 counts 13 amino acids. The DNA shown is the 39-base CDR3, in frame from base 1. Patients with ophthalmopathy had moderately to severely active disease, with a Clinical Activity Score of 3 or more, a NOSPECS grade of 4 or more, and a disease duration of less than 3 months. Patients with other autoimmune diseases, uncontrolled infections, pregnancy or lactation were excluded from the study. Diagnosis relied on clinical symptoms, serum thyroxine, TRAb, thyroid ultrasound and orbital computed tomography. PBMCs were isolated from 10 ml of fresh peripheral blood by Ficoll-Paque density gradient centrifugation. Total RNA was extracted using Trizol reagent, and RNA quality was checked on an Agilent 2100 Bioanalyzer.

On this clonotype: Its antigen target is currently unknown. No per-base quality is available; no much larger clone lies one base away.

Recombination joined TRBV7-9 with TRBJ2-7, with the D gene not confidently named. The material sequenced was peripheral blood. The sequence came from an adult man with Graves' ophthalmopathy. This receptor carries the CDR3 CASSLGRHYEQYF. The sequence in DNA is TGTGCCAGCAGCTTAGGCAGGCACTACGAGCAGTACTTC.